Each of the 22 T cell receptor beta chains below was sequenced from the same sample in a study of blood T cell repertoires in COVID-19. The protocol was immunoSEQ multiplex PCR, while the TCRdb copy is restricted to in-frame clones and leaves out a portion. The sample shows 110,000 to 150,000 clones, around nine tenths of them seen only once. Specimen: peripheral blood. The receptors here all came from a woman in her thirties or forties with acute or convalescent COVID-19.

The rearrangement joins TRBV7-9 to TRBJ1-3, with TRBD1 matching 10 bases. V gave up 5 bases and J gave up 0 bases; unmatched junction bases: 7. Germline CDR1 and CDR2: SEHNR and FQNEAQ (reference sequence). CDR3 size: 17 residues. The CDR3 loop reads CASSAPDRGPSGNTIYF. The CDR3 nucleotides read TGTGCCAGCAGCGCCCCCGACAGGGGGCCCTCTGGAAACACCATATATTTT.

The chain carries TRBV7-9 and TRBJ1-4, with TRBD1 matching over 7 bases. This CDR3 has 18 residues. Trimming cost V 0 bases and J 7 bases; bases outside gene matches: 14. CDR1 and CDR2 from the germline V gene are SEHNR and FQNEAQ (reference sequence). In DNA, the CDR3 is TGTGCCAGCAGCTTAGCCCCGGGACAGAAGGCTGCATTTGAAAAACTGTTTTTT. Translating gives CASSLAPGQKAAFEKLFF.

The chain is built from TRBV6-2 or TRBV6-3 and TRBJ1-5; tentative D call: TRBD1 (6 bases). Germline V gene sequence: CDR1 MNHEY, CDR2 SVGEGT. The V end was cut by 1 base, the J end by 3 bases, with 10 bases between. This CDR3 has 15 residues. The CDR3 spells CASSYFRGANQPQHF. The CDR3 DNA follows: TGTGCCAGCAGTTACTTCAGGGGCGCCAATCAGCCCCAGCATTTT.

CDR3 region: CASSPWTVNQPQHF. CDR3 DNA sequence: TGCGCCAGCAGCCCCTGGACAGTCAATCAGCCCCAGCATTTT. This sequence joins TRBV4-1 and TRBJ1-5; tentatively, D is TRBD1 (6 bases). The CDR3 is 14 residues long. The V end was cut by 4 bases, the J end by 3 bases, with 10 bases between. CDR1 is MGHRA, CDR2 YSYEKL, per germline.

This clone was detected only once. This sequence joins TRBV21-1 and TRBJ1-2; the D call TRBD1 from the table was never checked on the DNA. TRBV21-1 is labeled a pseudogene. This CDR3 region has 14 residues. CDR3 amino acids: CASSKWDTGYGYTF. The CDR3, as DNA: TGTGCCAGCAGCAAATGGGATACAGGATATGGCTACACCTTC.

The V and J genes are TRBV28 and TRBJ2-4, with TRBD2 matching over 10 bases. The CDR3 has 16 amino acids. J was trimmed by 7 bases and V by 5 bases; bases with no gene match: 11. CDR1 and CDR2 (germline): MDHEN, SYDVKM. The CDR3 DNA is TGTGCCAGCAGTCCTAGGAGCGGGAGGGCCCCGAACATTCAGTACTTC. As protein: CASSPRSGRAPNIQYF.

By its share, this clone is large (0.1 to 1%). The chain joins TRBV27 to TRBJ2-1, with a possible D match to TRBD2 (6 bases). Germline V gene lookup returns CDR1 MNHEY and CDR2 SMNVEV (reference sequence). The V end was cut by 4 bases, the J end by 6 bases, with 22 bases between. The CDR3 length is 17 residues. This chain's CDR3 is CASSSTGLQLAANEQFF. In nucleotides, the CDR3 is TGTGCCAGCAGTTCCACGGGACTTCAATTGGCGGCCAATGAGCAGTTCTTC.

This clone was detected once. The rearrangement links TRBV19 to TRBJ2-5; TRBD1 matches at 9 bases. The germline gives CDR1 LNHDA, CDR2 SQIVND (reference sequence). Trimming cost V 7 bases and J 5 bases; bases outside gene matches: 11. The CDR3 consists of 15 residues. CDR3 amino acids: CASNTGTGRTETQYF. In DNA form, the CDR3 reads TGTGCCAGTAATACCGGGACAGGGAGGACTGAGACCCAGTACTTC. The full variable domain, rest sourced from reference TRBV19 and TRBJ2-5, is DGGITQSPKYLFRKEGQNVTLSCEQNLNHDAMYWYRQDPGQGLRLIYYSQIVNDFQKGDIAEGYSVSREKKESFPLTVTSAQKNPTAFYLCASNTGTGRTETQYFGPGTRLLVL.

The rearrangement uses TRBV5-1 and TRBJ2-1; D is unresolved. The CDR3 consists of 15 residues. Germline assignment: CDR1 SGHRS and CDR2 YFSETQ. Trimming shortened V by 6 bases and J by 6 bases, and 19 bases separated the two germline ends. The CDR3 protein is CASTQVPERRNEQFF. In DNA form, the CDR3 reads TGCGCCAGCACCCAGGTCCCCGAAAGGCGCAATGAGCAGTTCTTC.

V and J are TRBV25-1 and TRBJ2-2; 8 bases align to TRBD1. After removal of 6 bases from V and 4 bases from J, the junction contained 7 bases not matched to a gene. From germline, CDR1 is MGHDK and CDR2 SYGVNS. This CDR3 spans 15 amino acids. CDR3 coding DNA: TGTGCCAGCAGGACCCACACAGGGGGCACCGGGGAGCTGTTTTTT. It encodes CASRTHTGGTGELFF.

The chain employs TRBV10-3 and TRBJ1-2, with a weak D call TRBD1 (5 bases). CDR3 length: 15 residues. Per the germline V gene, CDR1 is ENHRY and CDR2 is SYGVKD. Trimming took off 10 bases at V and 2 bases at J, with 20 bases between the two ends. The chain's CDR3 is CATDNPQRGNYGYTF. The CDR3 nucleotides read TGTGCCACCGATAACCCCCAGCGGGGGAACTATGGCTACACCTTC.

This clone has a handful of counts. CDR3 region: CASSLGQLGNTEAFF. As DNA, the CDR3 is TGTGCCAGCAGCTTAGGACAGTTGGGCAACACTGAAGCTTTCTTT. The chain links TRBV7-2 to TRBJ1-1, with D perhaps TRBD1 (5 bases). From germline, CDR1 is SGHTA and CDR2 FQGNSA. CDR3 length equals 15 residues. Trimming stripped 1 base from V and 2 bases from J, with 11 bases between.

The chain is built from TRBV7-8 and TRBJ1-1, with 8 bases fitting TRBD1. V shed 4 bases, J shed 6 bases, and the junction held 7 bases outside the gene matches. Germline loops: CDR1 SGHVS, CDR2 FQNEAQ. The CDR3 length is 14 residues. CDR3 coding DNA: TGTGCCAGCAGCTCTACAGGGGGTATTGCTGAAGCTTTCTTT. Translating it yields CASSSTGGIAEAFF.

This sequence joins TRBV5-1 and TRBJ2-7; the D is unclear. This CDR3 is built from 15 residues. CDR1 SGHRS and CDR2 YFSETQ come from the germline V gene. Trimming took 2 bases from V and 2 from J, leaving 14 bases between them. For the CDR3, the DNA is TGCGCCAGCAGCTTACAACCGACTCCTGCCTACGAGCAGTACTTC. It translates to CASSLQPTPAYEQYF.

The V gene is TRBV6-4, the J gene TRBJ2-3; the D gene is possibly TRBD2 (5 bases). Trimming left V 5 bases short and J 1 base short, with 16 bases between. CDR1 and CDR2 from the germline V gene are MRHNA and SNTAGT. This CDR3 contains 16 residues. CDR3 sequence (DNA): TGTGCCAGCAGTCCGTCCCCGGGGAGCGGCACAGATACGCAGTATTTT. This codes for CASSPSPGSGTDTQYF.

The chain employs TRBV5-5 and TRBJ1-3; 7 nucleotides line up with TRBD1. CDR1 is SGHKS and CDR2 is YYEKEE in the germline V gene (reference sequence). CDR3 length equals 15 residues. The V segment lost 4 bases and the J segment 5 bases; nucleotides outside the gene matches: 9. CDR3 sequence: CASSGMTGPRNTIYF. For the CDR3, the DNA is TGTGCCAGCAGCGGGATGACAGGGCCCAGAAACACCATATATTTT.

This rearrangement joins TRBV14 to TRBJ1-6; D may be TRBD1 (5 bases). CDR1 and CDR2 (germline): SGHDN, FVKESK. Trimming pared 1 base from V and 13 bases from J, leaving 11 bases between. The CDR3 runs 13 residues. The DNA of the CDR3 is TGTGCCAGCAGCCAAGGTGCAGGGATTCCCCTCCACTTT. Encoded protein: CASSQGAGIPLHF.

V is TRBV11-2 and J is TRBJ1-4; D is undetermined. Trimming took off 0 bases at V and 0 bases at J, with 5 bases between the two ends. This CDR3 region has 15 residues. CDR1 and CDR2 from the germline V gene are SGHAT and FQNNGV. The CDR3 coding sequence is TGTGCCAGCAGCTTAGAGGGCCCAACTAATGAAAAACTGTTTTTT. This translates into CASSLEGPTNEKLFF.

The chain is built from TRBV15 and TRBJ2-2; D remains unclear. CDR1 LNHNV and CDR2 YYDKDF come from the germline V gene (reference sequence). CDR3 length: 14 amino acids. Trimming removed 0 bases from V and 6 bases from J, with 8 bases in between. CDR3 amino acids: CATSREEIAGELFF. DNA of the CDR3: TGTGCCACCAGCAGAGAAGAGATAGCCGGGGAGCTGTTTTTT.

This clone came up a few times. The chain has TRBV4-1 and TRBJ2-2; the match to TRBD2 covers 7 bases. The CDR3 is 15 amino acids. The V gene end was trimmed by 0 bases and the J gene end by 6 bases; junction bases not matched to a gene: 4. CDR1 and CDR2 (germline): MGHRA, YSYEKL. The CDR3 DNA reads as TGCGCCAGCAGCCAAGAGGGGAGGGGTCCCGGGGAGCTGTTTTTT. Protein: CASSQEGRGPGELFF.

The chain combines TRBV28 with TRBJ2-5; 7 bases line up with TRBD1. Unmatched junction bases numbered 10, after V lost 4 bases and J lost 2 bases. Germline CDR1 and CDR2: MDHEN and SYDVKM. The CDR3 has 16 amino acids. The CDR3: CASSSPDTGVQETQYF. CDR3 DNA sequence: TGTGCCAGCAGTTCCCCTGACACAGGGGTTCAAGAGACCCAGTACTTC.

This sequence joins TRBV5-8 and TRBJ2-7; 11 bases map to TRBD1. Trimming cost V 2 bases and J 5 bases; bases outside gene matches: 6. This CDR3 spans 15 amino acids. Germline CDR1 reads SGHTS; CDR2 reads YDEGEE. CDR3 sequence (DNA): TGTGCCAGCAGCTTTTTCCGGACAGGGGGCGACGAGCAGTACTTC. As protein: CASSFFRTGGDEQYF.